These T cell receptor beta chains were read from a single sample in a study of human T cells and chemical hapten exposure. TCRdb reanalysed the RACE reads using MiXCR and keeps one entry per CDR3 protein. This sample carries around 47,000 distinct CDR3 sequences, 3.7% of them seen once, and the ten largest clones take roughly 5.9%. Sequencing was done on a sample of whole blood. The receptors were gathered from a human donor in good health. Some clones in this sample may be carry-over from other donors' samples. CDR3s include the opening cysteine and the closing phenylalanine or tryptophan. D genes are given only for firm matches. Clone size is stated in some rows and not others, as once, few, many or a class when expanded.

cdr3_nt,cdr3_aa,d_call,v_call,j_call,clone_size,cdr3_length
TGTGCCAGCAGCCGTTTACCCCCAAACCTAGCTGGGGCCAACGTCCTGACTTTC,CASSRLPPNLAGANVLTF,.,TRBV6-1,TRBJ2-6,many,18
TGTGCCACCTCAGGAGCGAGGGAAGCAGATACGCAGTATTTT,CATSGAREADTQYF,.,TRBV6-6,TRBJ2-3,many,14
TGTGCCAGCAGCCAAGGCCTGGAGACATTGATGAACTATGGCTACACCTTC,CASSQGLETLMNYGYTF,.,TRBV7-8,TRBJ1-2,few,17
TGTGCCAGCAGTTACTCCCGACAGGGGGAGGGGGGCACTGAAGCTTTCTTT,CASSYSRQGEGGTEAFF,TRBD1,TRBV6-5,TRBJ1-1,.,17
TGTGCCACCAGTGATTCCGGGACAGGGCAAGAGACCCAGTACTTC,CATSDSGTGQETQYF,TRBD1,TRBV24-1,TRBJ2-5,many,15
TGTGCCAGCAGGAACAGGGAAGATACGCAGTATTTT,CASRNREDTQYF,.,TRBV6-6,TRBJ2-3,many,12
TGTGCCAGTAAGACTAGCGGGAGTGGGACCCAGTACTTC,CASKTSGSGTQYF,TRBD2,TRBV27,TRBJ2-5,many,13
TGCAGCGTTGAAGTCCGGTCGGCGAGCTCTGGAAACACCATATATTTT,CSVEVRSASSGNTIYF,.,TRBV29-1,TRBJ1-3,.,16
TGTGCCAGCAGCGTTGGACAGCTACAAGAGACCCAGTACTTC,CASSVGQLQETQYF,.,TRBV7-9,TRBJ2-5,many,14
TGTGCCAGCAGCTCCAAGACAGGGGGCAACACTGAAGCTTTCTTT,CASSSKTGGNTEAFF,TRBD1,TRBV7-8,TRBJ1-1,many,15
TGTGCCTGGACCGGAAGTAGGGCCTACGAGCAGTACTTC,CAWTGSRAYEQYF,.,TRBV30,TRBJ2-7,many,13
TGTGCCAGCAGTTATCAGGGTAGGGCCTACGAGCAGTACTTC,CASSYQGRAYEQYF,.,TRBV28,TRBJ2-7,many,14
TGCAGCGTTGTCAGCACAGATACGCAGTATTTT,CSVVSTDTQYF,.,TRBV29-1,TRBJ2-3,few,11
TGTGCCAGCAGTTCAGGGGTGGAGGGTAGCAATCAGCCCCAGCATTTT,CASSSGVEGSNQPQHF,.,TRBV6-2/TRBV6-3,TRBJ1-5,.,16
TGCGCCAGCAGCTGGGACAACAAGAACACTGAAGCTTTCTTT,CASSWDNKNTEAFF,.,TRBV5-1,TRBJ1-1,few,14
TGCGCCAGCAGCTTGGATCGGACTGGGGAGACCCAGTACTTC,CASSLDRTGETQYF,.,TRBV5-1,TRBJ2-5,few,14
TGTGCCAGCAGCTTAAGGGAGTCGACCCTAGCAAATTCACCCCTCCACTTT,CASSLRESTLANSPLHF,.,TRBV7-6,TRBJ1-6,many,17
TGTGCCAGCAGCTTAGGGGTAGCGGGCACCGGGGAGCTGTTTTTT,CASSLGVAGTGELFF,TRBD2,TRBV7-2,TRBJ2-2,many,15
TGTGCCAGCAGTTACTCGGGACGGACTAGCACAGATACGCAGTATTTT,CASSYSGRTSTDTQYF,.,TRBV6-5,TRBJ2-3,many,16
TGTGCCAGCAGTTTAACAGGGAGGATAAGCACCGGGGAGCTGTTTTTT,CASSLTGRISTGELFF,.,TRBV28,TRBJ2-2,few,16
TGTGCCAGCAGTTCGTCCGGGACAGCGAACGAGCAGTACTTC,CASSSSGTANEQYF,TRBD1,TRBV6-5,TRBJ2-7,few,14
TGTGCCAGCACCGAGAGCCCCATAGCGGGAGGAACTAGCACAGATACGCAGTATTTT,CASTESPIAGGTSTDTQYF,TRBD2,TRBV6-5,TRBJ2-3,many,19
TGTGCCAGCAGTCGTACTGTACTCCAAGAGACCCAGTACTTC,CASSRTVLQETQYF,.,TRBV27,TRBJ2-5,many,14
TGTGCCAGCAGTTGGGAGTCCGGGACAGGGAACTCCTACGAGCAGTACTTC,CASSWESGTGNSYEQYF,TRBD1,TRBV28,TRBJ2-7,many,17
TGTGCCTGGAGTGTACGTTCGGGGTTTGATGGCTACACCTTC,CAWSVRSGFDGYTF,.,TRBV30,TRBJ1-2,few,14
TGTGCCAGCAGTGGGCGGACTGCTAACGAGCAGTACTTC,CASSGRTANEQYF,.,TRBV6-5,TRBJ2-7,many,13
TGTGCCTTCTGGAGCGGGAGGGCCTTAGATACGCAGTATTTT,CAFWSGRALDTQYF,TRBD2,TRBV10-3,TRBJ2-3,many,14
TGTGCCAGTACTATGGACAGGGCGAAGGGTGGCTACACCTTC,CASTMDRAKGGYTF,TRBD1,TRBV19,TRBJ1-2,few,14
TGTGCCAGCAGTTCGCGGTTGCCCTCCACAGATACGCAGTATTTT,CASSSRLPSTDTQYF,.,TRBV6-5,TRBJ2-3,many,15
TGTGCCAGCAGTTTTCAGATGGCCCAGCATTTT,CASSFQMAQHF,.,TRBV28,TRBJ1-5,.,11
TGCGCCAGCAGCTTTATAAGCGGGAGGTCCCCCTACAATGAGCAGTTCTTC,CASSFISGRSPYNEQFF,TRBD2,TRBV5-1,TRBJ2-1,.,17
TGTGCCAGCAGTGCCGGGACAGCCAAAAACATTCAGTACTTC,CASSAGTAKNIQYF,.,TRBV28,TRBJ2-4,many,14
TGTGCCAGCAGCACCGGGACAGGGAATGAAAAACTGTTTTTT,CASSTGTGNEKLFF,TRBD1,TRBV7-9,TRBJ1-4,.,14
TGTGCCACCAGTGACTCGGGACTAGCGGGAGTCGAAGAGCAGTTCTTC,CATSDSGLAGVEEQFF,TRBD2,TRBV24-1,TRBJ2-1,many,16
TGTGCCAGCAGTCCCAAAGAGACCCAGTACTTC,CASSPKETQYF,.,TRBV12-3/TRBV12-4,TRBJ2-5,.,11
TGCAGTGCTAGGCCTGGAGGGAGCTATGGCTACACCTTC,CSARPGGSYGYTF,.,TRBV20-1,TRBJ1-2,many,13
TGCAGCGGGAGACAGGGTGGGGGCACAGATACGCAGTATTTT,CSGRQGGGTDTQYF,TRBD1,TRBV29-1,TRBJ2-3,many,14
TGTGCCAGCAGAGCGCGGGGGTTCCAAGAGACCCAGTACTTC,CASRARGFQETQYF,TRBD2,TRBV6-2/TRBV6-3,TRBJ2-5,many,14
TGTGCCAGCAGCTCTCCCGTTCAGGGTAGCGGAAGCGGTGCCTACAATGAGCAGTTCTTC,CASSSPVQGSGSGAYNEQFF,.,TRBV7-2,TRBJ2-1,many,20
TGCGCCAGCGCCGGGACTAGGCAAGAGACCCAGTACTTC,CASAGTRQETQYF,TRBD2,TRBV10-2,TRBJ2-5,many,13
TGTGCCAGCAGTCATTTAGGACTAGCGGGAGAACCCTACGAGCAGTACTTC,CASSHLGLAGEPYEQYF,TRBD2,TRBV28,TRBJ2-7,many,17
TGTGCCAGCCTCCTCTCGGACCGCACCCTCTCGTACGAGCAGTACTTC,CASLLSDRTLSYEQYF,.,TRBV6-1,TRBJ2-7,many,16